This TCR beta chain was documented in a study of blood T cell repertoires in COVID-19. Study in general: T cells, B-cell-depleted T cells, or PBMCs supplied cDNA or gDNA.

Authors' analysis steps: Amplifying reference gene primers gave estimates of nucleated cell counts. The data were produced by immunoSEQ multiplex PCR, yet TCRdb's version contains in-frame clones alone and is incomplete. That table furnishes V, J and clone size, whereas the DNA furnished D and trimming. In the table there are roughly 170,000 clones, over 75% of which are singletons. This CDR3 is built from 14 residues. Germline V gene lookup returns CDR1 SGHAT and CDR2 FQNNGV. V lost 8 bases and J 2 bases, leaving 13 bases between the germline ends. Material for sequencing was peripheral blood. The source is a man between 60 and 75 years old who had recovered from COVID-19. The rearrangement joins TRBV11-2 to TRBJ1-5; D unclear. CDR3 region: CASRAAGGNQPQHF. The CDR3 region has the DNA TGTGCCAGCCGTGCGGCCGGAGGCAATCAGCCCCAGCATTTT.